This T cell receptor (beta chain) stems from a study of T-cell memory formation after mild COVID-19. TCRdb itself ran the 5' RACE reads through MiXCR, one entry per CDR3 protein. This sample carries roughly 260,000 distinct CDR3 sequences, roughly 17% of them seen once, and the ten largest clones take about 3.5%. The sequencing input was PBMCs or a T cell subset sorted from them (not recorded which). The sequence derives from a man younger than 35 who had mild COVID-19 (a few samples of this study predate the infection). Cell type and time point are not known.

CDR3 loop: CSAISGLPPETQYF. Here the CDR3 DNA reads TGCAGTGCTATTTCCGGGCTCCCACCCGAGACCCAGTACTTC. The chain recombines TRBV20-1 with TRBJ2-5; the D is unclear. With 4 bases removed from V and 5 bases from J, the gap between germline ends came to 17 bases. CDR3 length: 14 amino acids. Germline assignment: CDR1 DFQATT and CDR2 SNEGSKA (reference sequence).